A single sample gave rise to the 16 T cell receptor beta chains below, sequenced in a study of cytomegalovirus exposure and HLA in healthy donors. The PCR had 60 Vbeta and 13 Jbeta primers. Sequencing used immunoSEQ multiplex PCR; TCRdb keeps in-frame clones, though not all of them. The table shows 150,000 to 200,000 clones, with roughly 87% occurring only once. The material sequenced was PBMCs. The receptors originated from a man in his fifties in good health and CMV-seropositive.

This chain connects TRBV30 to TRBJ2-7; TRBD1 matches at 7 bases. V trimming: 1 base; J trimming: 4 bases; junction bases outside the gene matches: 10. This CDR3 is 15 amino acids long. Germline CDR1 and CDR2: GTSNPN and SVGIG (reference sequence). This chain's CDR3 is CAWSGRQGSKYEQYF. CDR3 DNA sequence: TGTGCCTGGAGTGGGCGACAGGGTAGCAAGTACGAGCAGTACTTC.

The chain carries TRBV30 and TRBJ2-2; 14 bases map to TRBD2. With 0 bases clipped from V and 1 base from J, the junction kept 7 bases outside the gene matches. CDR1 is GTSNPN and CDR2 is SVGIG in the germline V gene (reference sequence). CDR3 length: 19 amino acids. Here the CDR3 reads CAWSVIRGTSGGNTGELFF. The DNA of the CDR3 is TGTGCCTGGAGTGTAATTAGGGGGACTAGCGGGGGGAACACCGGGGAGCTGTTTTTT.

The chain joins TRBV6-6 to TRBJ1-3; D not certain. V was clipped by 8 bases and J by 1 base, with 18 bases between them. The CDR3 totals 16 residues. In germline, CDR1 is MNHNY, CDR2 SVGAGI (reference sequence). The CDR3 protein is CASSGLKNPSGNTIYF. CDR3 coding DNA: TGTGCCAGCTCGGGTCTTAAGAATCCGTCTGGAAACACCATATATTTT.

V is TRBV6-6 and J is TRBJ2-7; unclear D gene. This CDR3 contains 13 residues. V was clipped by 0 bases and J by 0 bases, with 3 bases between them. Germline CDR1 MNHNY, CDR2 SVGAGI (reference sequence). The CDR3 coding sequence is TGTGCCAGCAGTTACTCCCTCTCCTACGAGCAGTACTTC. Translation gives CASSYSLSYEQYF.

This sequence joins TRBV19 and TRBJ2-3, with a possible D match to TRBD2 (5 bases). The germline CDR1 and CDR2 sequences are LNHDA and SQIVND (reference sequence). This CDR3 contains 15 residues. The V and J ends lost 3 bases and 6 bases respectively, with 16 bases between them. CDR3 in DNA: TGTGCCAGTAGTATGGAGAGGGCCACCAGCGATACGCAGTATTTT. It is translated as CASSMERATSDTQYF.

This clone was detected once. The rearrangement uses TRBV9 and TRBJ1-1; the D gene is possibly TRBD1 (6 bases). The germline V gene has CDR1 SGDLS and CDR2 YYNGEE. With 3 bases removed from V and 7 bases from J, the gap between germline ends came to 10 bases. The CDR3 loop spans 12 amino acids. As DNA, the CDR3 is TGTGCCAGCAGCGAACAGACAGGTGAAGCTTTCTTT. Translating it yields CASSEQTGEAFF.

CDR3 DNA sequence: TGTGCCAGCAGCTTAGGGGAGGCAGGGCAAGAGACCCAGTACTTC. This gives the protein CASSLGEAGQETQYF. The chain has TRBV7-9 and TRBJ2-5; TRBD2 is a possible D gene (6 bases). This CDR3 region has 15 residues. Looked up from germline, CDR1 is SEHNR and CDR2 is FQNEAQ (reference sequence). The V end was cut by 1 base, the J end by 2 bases, with 11 bases between. Looking up the rest from reference TRBV7-9 and TRBJ2-5 gives the full variable domain: DTGVSQNPRHKITKRGQNVTFRCDPISEHNRLYWYRQTLGQGPEFLTYFQNEAQLEKSRLLSDRFSAERPKGSFSTLEIQRTEQGDSAMYLCASSLGEAGQETQYFGPGTRLLVL.

The chain uses TRBV5-1 and TRBJ2-1; possible D gene TRBD2, 7 bases. V shed 2 bases and J shed 6 bases, with 12 bases lying between them. CDR3 length: 14 amino acids. The germline V gene has CDR1 SGHRS and CDR2 YFSETQ. CDR3 amino acids: CASSLGGGSNEQFF. The DNA for the CDR3 is TGCGCCAGCAGCTTAGGCGGGGGCTCCAATGAGCAGTTCTTC.

The V gene is TRBV6-5, the J gene TRBJ1-5, with D maybe TRBD1 (6 bases). The CDR3 consists of 14 residues. V lost 5 bases, J lost 7 bases, and 15 bases lay in between. Germline CDR1 reads MNHEY; CDR2 reads SVGAGI. CDR3 nucleotide sequence: TGTGCCAGCAGTACACAGGGTCTTGGACAGCCCCAGCATTTT. It translates to CASSTQGLGQPQHF.

This clone has only a few counts. Here the CDR3 reads CASSIWGENNQPQHF. CDR3 in DNA: TGTGCCAGTAGTATATGGGGAGAGAACAATCAGCCCCAGCATTTT. The chain joins TRBV19 to TRBJ1-5; D remains ambiguous. Germline CDR1 and CDR2: LNHDA and SQIVND (reference sequence). V was shortened by 2 bases and J by 3 bases, with 11 bases between the two germline ends. The CDR3 spans 15 residues.

The rearrangement links TRBV7-6 to TRBJ2-7; 11 bases match TRBD1. This CDR3 contains 15 residues. V lost 4 bases, J lost 3 bases, and 5 bases stayed unmatched. Germline V gene sequence: CDR1 SGHVS, CDR2 FNYEAQ. CDR3 amino acids: CASSSTGQGDYEQYF. The CDR3 nucleotides read TGTGCCAGCAGCTCCACGGGACAGGGGGACTACGAGCAGTACTTC.

The genes are TRBV28 and TRBJ2-3, with 10 bases matching TRBD2. Germline CDR1 reads MDHEN; CDR2 reads SYDVKM. The CDR3 is 14 amino acids. J lost 3 bases, V lost 5 bases, and 2 bases had no gene match. CDR3 in DNA: TGTGCCAGCAGTGGAGCGGGGGGGACAGATACGCAGTATTTT. It codes for CASSGAGGTDTQYF.

This chain connects TRBV2 to TRBJ1-6; the match to TRBD1 covers 8 bases. From germline, CDR1 is SNHLY and CDR2 FYNNEI. Trimming cost V 10 bases and J 9 bases; bases outside gene matches: 11. CDR3 size: 14 residues. CDR3 in amino acids: CATLPDRAPSPLHF. The CDR3 DNA is TGTGCCACCCTCCCGGACAGGGCACCTTCACCCCTCCACTTT.

The chain employs TRBV15 and TRBJ2-1; TRBD1 matches at 8 bases. With 1 base clipped from V and 4 bases from J, the junction kept 6 bases outside the gene matches. The CDR3 contains 16 residues. Germline V lookup: CDR1 LNHNV, CDR2 YYDKDF (reference sequence). In DNA form, the CDR3 reads TGTGCCACCAGCAGAGGTGGGACAGGCACTTACAATGAGCAGTTCTTC. Translating gives CATSRGGTGTYNEQFF.

Comments on this clone: One end of the junction is discordant with germline, which a read error may explain. This sequence joins TRBV5-4 and TRBJ2-7; perhaps TRBD2 as D (5 bases). The CDR3 is 14 residues long. Germline lookup yields CDR1 SGHNT and CDR2 YYREEE (reference sequence). CDR3 nucleotide sequence: TGTGCCAGCAGCGGAGGCAGTGGCGGAGTGGTCCTTGTCTTC. It specifies CASSGGSGGVVLVF. Complete variable domain (other parts from reference TRBV5-4 and TRBJ2-7): ETGVTQSPTHLIKTRGQQVTLRCSSQSGHNTVSWYQQALGQGPQFIFQYYREEENGRGNFPPRFSGLQFPNYSSELNVNALELDDSALYLCASSGGSGGVVLVFGPGTRLTVT.

This chain connects TRBV5-1 to TRBJ2-7; D possibly corresponds to TRBD1 (6 bases). Trimming took 4 bases from V and 3 from J, leaving 17 bases between them. Germline V gene lookup returns CDR1 SGHRS and CDR2 YFSETQ. The CDR3 totals 15 residues. The CDR3 reads CASSHGTQRDYEQYF. DNA of the CDR3: TGCGCCAGCAGCCATGGGACACAGCGTGACTACGAGCAGTACTTC.